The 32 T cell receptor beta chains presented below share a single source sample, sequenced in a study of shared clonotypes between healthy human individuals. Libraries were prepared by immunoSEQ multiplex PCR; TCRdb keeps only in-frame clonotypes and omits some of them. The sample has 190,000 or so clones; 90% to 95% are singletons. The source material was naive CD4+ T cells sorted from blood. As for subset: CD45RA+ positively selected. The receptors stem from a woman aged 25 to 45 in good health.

CDR3 residues: CASKREGRSTDTQYF. CDR3 nucleotides: TGTGCCAGCAAGCGGGAGGGCCGTAGCACAGATACGCAGTATTTT. V is TRBV6-6 and J is TRBJ2-3; 10 bases fit TRBD2. The CDR3 length is 15 residues. V was pared by 7 bases and J by 0 bases, with 4 bases of the junction left unmatched. Germline loops: CDR1 MNHNY, CDR2 SVGAGI (reference sequence).

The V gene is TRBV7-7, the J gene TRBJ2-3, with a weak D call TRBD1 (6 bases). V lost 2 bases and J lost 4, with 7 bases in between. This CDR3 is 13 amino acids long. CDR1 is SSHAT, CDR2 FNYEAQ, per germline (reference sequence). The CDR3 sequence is CASSLTGSDTQYF. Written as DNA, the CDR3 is TGTGCCAGCAGCTTAACAGGGTCAGATACGCAGTATTTT.

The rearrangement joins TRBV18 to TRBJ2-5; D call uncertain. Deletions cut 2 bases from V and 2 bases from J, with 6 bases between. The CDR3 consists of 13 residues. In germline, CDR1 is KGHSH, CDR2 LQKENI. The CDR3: CASSPTQQETQYF. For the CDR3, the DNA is TGTGCCAGCTCACCAACACAGCAAGAGACCCAGTACTTC.

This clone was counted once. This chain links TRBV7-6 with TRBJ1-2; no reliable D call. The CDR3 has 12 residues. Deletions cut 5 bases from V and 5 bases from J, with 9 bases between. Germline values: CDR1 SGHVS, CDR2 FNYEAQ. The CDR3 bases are TGTGCCAGCAGCCCTGGTCGTTATGGCTACACCTTC. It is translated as CASSPGRYGYTF.

The CDR3 is CASSLVPVGGRTSYEQYF. The CDR3 DNA follows: TGCGCCAGCAGCTTGGTCCCCGTGGGGGGCAGAACCTCCTACGAGCAGTACTTC. The gene calls are TRBV5-1 and TRBJ2-5; TRBD1 or TRBD2 may be the D gene (6 bases each). The DNA end lines up better with TRBJ2-7; the J call may be wrong. The CDR3 totals 18 residues. The germline CDR1 and CDR2 sequences are SGHRS and YFSETQ.

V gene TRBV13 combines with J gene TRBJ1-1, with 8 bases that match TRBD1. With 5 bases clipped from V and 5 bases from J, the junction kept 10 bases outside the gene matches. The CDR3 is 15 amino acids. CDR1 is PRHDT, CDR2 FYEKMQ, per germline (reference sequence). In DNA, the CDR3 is TGTGCCAGCAGCCTAAGGACAGGGTGGGGAACTGAAGCTTTCTTT. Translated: CASSLRTGWGTEAFF.

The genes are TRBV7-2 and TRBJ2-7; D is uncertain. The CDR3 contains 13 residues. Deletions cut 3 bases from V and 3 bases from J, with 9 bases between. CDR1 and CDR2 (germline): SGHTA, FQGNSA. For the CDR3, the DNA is TGTGCCAGCAGCTTTCGAACTGGCTACGAGCAGTACTTC. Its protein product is CASSFRTGYEQYF.

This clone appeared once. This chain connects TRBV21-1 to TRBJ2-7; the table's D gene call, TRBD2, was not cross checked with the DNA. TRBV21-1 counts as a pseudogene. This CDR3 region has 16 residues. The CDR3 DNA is TGTGCCAGCAGTCATAAACCGGGACTAGCACATCAGGGGCAGTACTTC. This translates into CASSHKPGLAHQGQYF.

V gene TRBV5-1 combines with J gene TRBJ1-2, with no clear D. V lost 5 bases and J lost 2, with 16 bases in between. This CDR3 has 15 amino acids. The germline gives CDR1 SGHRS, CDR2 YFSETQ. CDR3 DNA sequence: TGCGCCAGCAGTCCTCCAGGCGGTAAGAACTATGGCTACACCTTC. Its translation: CASSPPGGKNYGYTF. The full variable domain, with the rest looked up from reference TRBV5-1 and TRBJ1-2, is KAGVTQTPRYLIKTRGQQVTLSCSPISGHRSVSWYQQTPGQGLQFLFEYFSETQRNKGNFPGRFSGRQFSNSRSEMNVSTLELGDSALYLCASSPPGGKNYGYTFGSGTRLTVV.

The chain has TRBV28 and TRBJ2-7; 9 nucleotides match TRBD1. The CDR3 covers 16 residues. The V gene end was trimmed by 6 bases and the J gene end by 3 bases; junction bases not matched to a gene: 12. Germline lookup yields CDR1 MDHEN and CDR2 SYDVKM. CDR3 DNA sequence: TGTGCCAGCAGCTCTACCGGGACAGGGCACCTCTACGAGCAGTACTTC. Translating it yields CASSSTGTGHLYEQYF.

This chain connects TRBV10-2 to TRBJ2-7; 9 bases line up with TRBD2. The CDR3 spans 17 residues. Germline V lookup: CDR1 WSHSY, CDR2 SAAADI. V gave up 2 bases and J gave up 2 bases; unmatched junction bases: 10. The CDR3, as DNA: TGCGCCAGCAGTGAGGGGAGAACGGAGCGGGAGGCCTACGAGCAGTACTTC. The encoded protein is CASSEGRTEREAYEQYF.

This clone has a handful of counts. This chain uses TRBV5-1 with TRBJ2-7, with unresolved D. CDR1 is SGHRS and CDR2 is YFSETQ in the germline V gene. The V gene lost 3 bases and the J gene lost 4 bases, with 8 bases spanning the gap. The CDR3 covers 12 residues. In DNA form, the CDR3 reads TGCGCCAGCAGCTCTTCCCAGTACGAGCAGTACTTC. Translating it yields CASSSSQYEQYF.

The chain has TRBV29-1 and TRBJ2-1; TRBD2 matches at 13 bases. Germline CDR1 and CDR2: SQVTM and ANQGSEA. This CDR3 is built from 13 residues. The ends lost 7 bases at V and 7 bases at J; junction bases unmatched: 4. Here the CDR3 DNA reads TGCAGCGGGGGGACTAGCGGGACGAATGAGCAGTTCTTC. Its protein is CSGGTSGTNEQFF.

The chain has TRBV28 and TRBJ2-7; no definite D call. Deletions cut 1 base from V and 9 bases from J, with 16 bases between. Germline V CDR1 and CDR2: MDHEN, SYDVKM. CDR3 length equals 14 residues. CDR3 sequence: CASSLSGSYLGQYF. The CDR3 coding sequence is TGTGCCAGCAGTTTATCGGGCAGCTACCTAGGGCAGTACTTC. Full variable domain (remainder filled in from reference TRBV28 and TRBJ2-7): DVKVTQSSRYLVKRTGEKVFLECVQDMDHENMFWYRQDPGLGLRLIYFSYDVKMKEKGDIPEGYSVSREKKERFSLILESASTNQTSMYLCASSLSGSYLGQYFGPGTRLTVT.

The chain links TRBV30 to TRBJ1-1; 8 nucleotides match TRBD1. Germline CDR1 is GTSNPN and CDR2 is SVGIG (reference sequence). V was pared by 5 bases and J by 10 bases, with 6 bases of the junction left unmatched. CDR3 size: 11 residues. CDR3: CAWGQGERAFF. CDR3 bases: TGTGCCTGGGGACAGGGAGAAAGAGCTTTCTTT.

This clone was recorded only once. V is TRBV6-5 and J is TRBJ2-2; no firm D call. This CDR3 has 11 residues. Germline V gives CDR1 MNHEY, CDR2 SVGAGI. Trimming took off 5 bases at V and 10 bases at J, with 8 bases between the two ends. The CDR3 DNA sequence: TGTGCCAGCAGTGTGCACGTGGAGCTGTTTTTT. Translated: CASSVHVELFF.

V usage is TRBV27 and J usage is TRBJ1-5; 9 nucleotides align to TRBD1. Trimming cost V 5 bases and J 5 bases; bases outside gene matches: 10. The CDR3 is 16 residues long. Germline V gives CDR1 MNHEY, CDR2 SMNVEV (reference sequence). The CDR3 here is CASSPHGTGNHQPQHF. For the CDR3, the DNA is TGTGCCAGCAGTCCACACGGGACAGGGAACCATCAGCCCCAGCATTTT.

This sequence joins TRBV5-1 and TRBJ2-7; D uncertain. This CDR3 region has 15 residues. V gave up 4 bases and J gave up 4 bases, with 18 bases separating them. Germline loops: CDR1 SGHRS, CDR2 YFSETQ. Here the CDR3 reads CASSHGRVDAYEQYF. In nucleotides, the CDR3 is TGCGCCAGCAGCCACGGACGGGTAGATGCTTACGAGCAGTACTTC.

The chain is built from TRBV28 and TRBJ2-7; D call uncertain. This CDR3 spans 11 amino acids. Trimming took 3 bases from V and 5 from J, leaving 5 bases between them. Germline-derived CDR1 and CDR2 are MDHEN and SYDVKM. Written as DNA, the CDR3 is TGTGCCAGCAGTTTTCTCCACGAGCAGTACTTC. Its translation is CASSFLHEQYF.

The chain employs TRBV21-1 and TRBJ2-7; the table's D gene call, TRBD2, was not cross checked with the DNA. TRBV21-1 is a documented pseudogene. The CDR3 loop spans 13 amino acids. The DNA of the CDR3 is TGTGCCAGCAGCCCCCAGCGGGACTACGAGCAGTACTTC. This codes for CASSPQRDYEQYF.

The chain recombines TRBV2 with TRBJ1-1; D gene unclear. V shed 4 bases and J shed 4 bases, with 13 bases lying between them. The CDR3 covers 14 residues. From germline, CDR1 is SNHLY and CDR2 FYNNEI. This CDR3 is CASSAEGGITEAFF. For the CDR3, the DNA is TGTGCCAGCAGTGCGGAGGGTGGGATCACTGAAGCTTTCTTT.

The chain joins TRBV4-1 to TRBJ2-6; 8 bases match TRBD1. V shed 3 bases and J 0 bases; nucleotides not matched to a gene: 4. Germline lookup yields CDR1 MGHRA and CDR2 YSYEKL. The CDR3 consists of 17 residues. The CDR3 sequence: CASSQGQVRSGANVLTF. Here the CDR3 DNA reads TGCGCCAGCAGCCAGGGACAGGTCCGCTCTGGGGCCAACGTCCTGACTTTC.

CDR3 nucleotides: TGTGCCAGCAGATCGACAGGGGGTAGGGAAGAGACCCAGTACTTC. Its translation is CASRSTGGREETQYF. The J gene is TRBJ2-5, the V gene TRBV5-5; 9 bases fit TRBD1. Trimming cost V 5 bases and J 3 bases; bases outside gene matches: 8. This CDR3 region has 15 residues. Germline-derived CDR1 and CDR2 are SGHKS and YYEKEE (reference sequence). The entire variable domain, with the rest obtained from reference TRBV5-5 and TRBJ2-5, is as follows: DAGVTQSPTHLIKTRGQQVTLRCSPISGHKSVSWYQQVLGQGPQFIFQYYEKEERGRGNFPDRFSARQFPNYSSELNVNALLLGDSALYLCASRSTGGREETQYFGPGTRLLVL.

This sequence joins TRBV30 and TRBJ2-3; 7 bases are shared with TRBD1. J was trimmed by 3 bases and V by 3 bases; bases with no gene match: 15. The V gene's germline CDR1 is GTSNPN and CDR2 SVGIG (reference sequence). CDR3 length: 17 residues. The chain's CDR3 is CAWSLYVQGKSTDTQYF. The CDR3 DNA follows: TGTGCCTGGAGCCTGTACGTACAGGGGAAGAGTACAGATACGCAGTATTTT.

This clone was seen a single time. In nucleotides, the CDR3 is TGTGCCAGCAGCATAGACTGGACGAGGCCTCACAATGAGCAGTTCTTC. This sequence encodes CASSIDWTRPHNEQFF. The chain couples TRBV7-8 to TRBJ2-1, with D unresolved. Between the trimmed V and J ends, which lost 5 bases and 5 bases, there was a span of 19 bases. The CDR3 is made up of 16 amino acids. From germline, CDR1 is SGHVS and CDR2 FQNEAQ. Using reference TRBV7-8 and TRBJ2-1 for the parts outside the CDR3, the full variable domain is GAGVSQSPRYKVAKRGQDVALRCDPISGHVSLFWYQQALGQGPEFLTYFQNEAQLDKSGLPSDRFFAERPEGSVSTLKIQRTQQEDSAVYLCASSIDWTRPHNEQFFGPGTRLTVL.

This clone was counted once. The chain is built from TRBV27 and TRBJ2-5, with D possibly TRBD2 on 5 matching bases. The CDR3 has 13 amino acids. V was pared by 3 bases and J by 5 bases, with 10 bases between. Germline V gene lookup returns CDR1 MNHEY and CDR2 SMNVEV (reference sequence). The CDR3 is CASSFRGTETQYF. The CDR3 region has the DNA TGTGCCAGCAGTTTTCGGGGTACTGAGACCCAGTACTTC.

CDR3 nucleotide sequence: TGTGCCAGTAGTATTTCAACCGGGACAGGGAGGCCTGGGGCCAACGTCCTGACTTTC. Its protein product is CASSISTGTGRPGANVLTF. The gene calls are TRBV19 and TRBJ2-6, with 9 bases aligning to TRBD1. The germline CDR1 and CDR2 sequences are LNHDA and SQIVND (reference sequence). The CDR3 contains 19 residues. V lost 3 bases to trimming and J lost 2 bases; unmatched junction nucleotides: 11.

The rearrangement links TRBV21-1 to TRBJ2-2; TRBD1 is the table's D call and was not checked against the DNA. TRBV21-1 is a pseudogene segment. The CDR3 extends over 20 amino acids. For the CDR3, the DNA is TGTGCCAGCAGCAAAGGACTCCGACAGGGGGGCCCGGCGTACACCGGGGAGCTGTTTTTT. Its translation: CASSKGLRQGGPAYTGELFF.

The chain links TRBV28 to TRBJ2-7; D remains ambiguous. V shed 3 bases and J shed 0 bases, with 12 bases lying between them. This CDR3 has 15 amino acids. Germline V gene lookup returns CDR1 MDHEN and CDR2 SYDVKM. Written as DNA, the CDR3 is TGTGCCAGCAGTTTTAACTCTCGGAGCTCCTACGAGCAGTACTTC. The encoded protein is CASSFNSRSSYEQYF.

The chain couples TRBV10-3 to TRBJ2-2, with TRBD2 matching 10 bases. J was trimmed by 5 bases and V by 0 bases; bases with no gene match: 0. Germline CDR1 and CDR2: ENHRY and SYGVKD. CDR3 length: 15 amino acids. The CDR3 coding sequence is TGTGCCATCAGTGAGTCTAGCGGGAGGACCGGGGAGCTGTTTTTT. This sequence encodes CAISESSGRTGELFF.

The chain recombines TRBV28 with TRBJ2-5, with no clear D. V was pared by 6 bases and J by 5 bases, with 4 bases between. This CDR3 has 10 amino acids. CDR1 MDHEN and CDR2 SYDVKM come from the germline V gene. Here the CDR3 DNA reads TGTGCCAGCAGGGGCGAGACCCAGTACTTC. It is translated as CASRGETQYF.

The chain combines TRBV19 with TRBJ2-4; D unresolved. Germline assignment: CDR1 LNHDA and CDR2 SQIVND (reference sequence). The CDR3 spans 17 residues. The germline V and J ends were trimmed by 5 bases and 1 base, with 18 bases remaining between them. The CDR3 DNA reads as TGTGCCAGTAGTGTCACCCCATCCCCCGGGGCCAAAAACATTCAGTACTTC. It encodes CASSVTPSPGAKNIQYF.